This TCR beta chain derives from a study of cytomegalovirus exposure and HLA in healthy donors. Study results and caveats: Later work associated fewer than 20,000 TCR beta sequences with HLA alleles at 0.05 false discovery rate. TRBV6-2, TRBV6-3 and some other V segments were excluded as indistinguishable. TCR beta sequences reportedly predicted most subjects' HLA-A and HLA-B alleles accurately. Later on, a genetic analysis was performed. It linked a missense variant in DCLRE1C with V- and J-gene trimming of TCR beta.

Per the germline V gene, CDR1 is SGHRS and CDR2 is YFSETQ. Trimming pared 0 bases from V and 0 bases from J, leaving 12 bases between. This CDR3 comprises 16 residues. PCR involved 60 Vbeta and 13 Jbeta primers. Sequenced by immunoSEQ multiplex PCR; TCRdb stores in-frame clones only, minus some. Recorded here are some 84,000 clones; the top ten clones represent 0.5% to 0.65%. About this clone: Its antigen is currently unknown.

Sequenced material: PBMCs. The J gene is TRBJ1-1, the V gene TRBV5-1; no definite D call. This clonotype originated in a man aged 50 to 60 in good health and CMV-seronegative. In nucleotides, the CDR3 is TGCGCCAGCAGCTTGGACGCCGCACTCATGAACACTGAAGCTTTCTTT. Translating it yields CASSLDAALMNTEAFF.